Following are 22 T cell receptor beta chains from one sample sequenced in a study of shared clonotypes between healthy human individuals. Repertoires were generated with immunoSEQ multiplex PCR, while TCRdb's copy carries only in-frame clones and drops some. The sample yields about 560,000 clones, roughly 79% seen once. The sequencing sample was made of PBMCs. The receptors stem from a middle-aged woman in good health. Some clones in this sample may be carry-over from other donors' samples.

The V gene is TRBV29-1, the J gene TRBJ1-2; D call uncertain. The CDR3 covers 13 residues. CDR1 SQVTM and CDR2 ANQGSEA come from the germline V gene. Deletions cut 1 base from V and 1 base from J, with 7 bases between. The CDR3 DNA reads as TGCAGCGTTGAAGGCAACCTTAACTATGGCTACACCTTC. This translates into CSVEGNLNYGYTF.

This clone was picked up one time. This rearrangement joins TRBV7-2 to TRBJ2-3; no clear D gene. The CDR3 extends over 13 amino acids. CDR1 is SGHTA, CDR2 FQGNSA, per germline. V was cut by 0 bases and J by 5 bases, with 6 bases left in between. The chain's CDR3 is CASSLAGQDTQYF. CDR3 nucleotide sequence: TGTGCCAGCAGCTTAGCTGGTCAAGATACGCAGTATTTT.

Ten or more counts support this clone. Other DNA sequences in the same sample also yield this CDR3. J is TRBJ1-5 and V is TRBV18, with D unresolved. This CDR3 is 13 amino acids long. Germline CDR1 KGHSH, CDR2 LQKENI. V lost 0 bases and J 5 bases, leaving 5 bases between the germline ends. CDR3 residues: CASSPPGDQPQHF. The DNA of the CDR3 is TGTGCCAGCTCACCACCCGGGGATCAGCCCCAGCATTTT.

The genes are TRBV5-4 and TRBJ2-3; 9 bases map to TRBD2. Per the germline V gene, CDR1 is SGHNT and CDR2 is YYREEE (reference sequence). This CDR3 is 17 amino acids long. J gave up 7 bases and V 4 bases, and 16 bases lay outside the gene matches. This CDR3 is CASSQEVVSGSWYTQYF. CDR3 nucleotides: TGTGCCAGCAGCCAAGAAGTGGTTAGCGGGAGTTGGTATACGCAGTATTTT.

The rearrangement links TRBV4-2 to TRBJ1-1; 7 positions match TRBD1. CDR1 LGHNA and CDR2 YNFKEQ come from the germline V gene. This CDR3 spans 14 amino acids. V was clipped by 0 bases and J by 10 bases; unmatched bases: 8. CDR3 sequence (DNA): TGTGCCAGCAGCCAAGATTCGACAGGGCGAGGAGCTTTCTTT. It translates to CASSQDSTGRGAFF.

V gene TRBV29-1 combines with J gene TRBJ2-3; TRBD2 might be the D (6 bases). V was trimmed by 1 base and J by 3 bases, leaving 14 bases between them. Germline V CDR1 and CDR2: SQVTM, ANQGSEA. The CDR3 covers 15 residues. The CDR3 region has the DNA TGCAGCGTTGAAGGTGAAGGGCTAGCGACAGATACGCAGTATTTT. Translation: CSVEGEGLATDTQYF.

The genes are TRBV6-6 and TRBJ2-7; D tentatively reads TRBD1 or TRBD2 (5 bases each). CDR3 length: 14 amino acids. V was cut by 3 bases and J by 6 bases, with 15 bases left in between. Germline lookup yields CDR1 MNHNY and CDR2 SVGAGI (reference sequence). The chain's CDR3 is CASSYMVRDREQYF. In nucleotides, the CDR3 is TGTGCCAGCAGTTATATGGTCAGGGACCGCGAGCAGTACTTC.

This clone was observed a handful of times. The chain has TRBV5-1 and TRBJ2-5, with TRBD2 matching over 16 bases. CDR1 SGHRS and CDR2 YFSETQ come from the germline V gene. The CDR3 spans 18 residues. With V trimmed by 4 bases and J by 1 base, 7 bases remained unmatched. CDR3 sequence: CASSPGTSGRASQETQYF. Written as DNA, the CDR3 is TGCGCCAGCAGCCCAGGGACTAGCGGGAGGGCAAGCCAAGAGACCCAGTACTTC. The whole variable domain, filled in from reference TRBV5-1 and TRBJ2-5, reads KAGVTQTPRYLIKTRGQQVTLSCSPISGHRSVSWYQQTPGQGLQFLFEYFSETQRNKGNFPGRFSGRQFSNSRSEMNVSTLELGDSALYLCASSPGTSGRASQETQYFGPGTRLLVL.

Notes on this clone: A far larger clone is one nucleotide away, so this likely arose from a read error. The chain uses TRBV29-1 and TRBJ1-1, with D possibly matching TRBD1 (6 bases). The length of the CDR3 is 13 residues. Germline assignment: CDR1 SQVTM and CDR2 ANQGSEA. Between the trimmed V and J ends, which lost 5 bases and 8 bases, there was a span of 18 bases. This chain's CDR3 is CSVNEQGVSEAFF. The CDR3 nucleotides are TGCAGCGTTAACGAACAGGGAGTCAGCGAAGCTTTCTTT.

The V gene is TRBV5-4, the J gene TRBJ2-2, with D perhaps TRBD2 (6 bases). The CDR3 extends over 16 amino acids. Germline V CDR1 and CDR2: SGHNT, YYREEE (reference sequence). V was clipped by 3 bases and J by 9 bases, with 21 bases between them. The CDR3 coding sequence is TGTGCCAGCAGCTCGACCCGACTAGTTAAAGGAAGGGAGCTGTTTTTT. Protein sequence: CASSSTRLVKGRELFF.

About this clone: A read error likely explains this, since a far larger clone differs by one base. The chain links TRBV4-2 to TRBJ2-3; no reliable D call. Germline values: CDR1 LGHNA, CDR2 YNFKEQ. The CDR3 is made up of 12 amino acids. V was shortened by 1 base and J by 8 bases, with 7 bases between the two germline ends. The chain's CDR3 is CASSQGQVTQYF. In nucleotides, the CDR3 is TGTGCCAGCAGCCAAGGTCAAGTTACGCAGTATTTT.

The V gene is TRBV5-1, the J gene TRBJ2-7; 7 bases are shared with TRBD1. The CDR3 totals 14 residues. Germline CDR1 SGHRS, CDR2 YFSETQ. Trimming took 0 bases from V and 6 from J; bases not matched to a gene: 6. The CDR3 protein is CASSLEQGLGEQYF. CDR3 bases: TGCGCCAGCAGCTTGGAACAGGGGCTGGGCGAGCAGTACTTC.

The chain recombines TRBV7-6 with TRBJ2-5; possible D gene TRBD1, 7 bases. The CDR3 covers 16 residues. V dropped 4 bases and J dropped 5 bases, with 20 bases sitting between them. Germline V gene lookup returns CDR1 SGHVS and CDR2 FNYEAQ. CDR3 DNA: TGTGCCAGCAGCTCTAGGCTGAGACAGGGAGGTGAGACCCAGTACTTC. This codes for CASSSRLRQGGETQYF.

The chain employs TRBV4-2 and TRBJ1-5; D call uncertain. V was pared by 1 base and J by 7 bases, with 14 bases between. Germline V CDR1 and CDR2: LGHNA, YNFKEQ. CDR3 length: 15 amino acids. CDR3 region: CASSQVGEGGQPQHF. The CDR3 DNA follows: TGTGCCAGCAGCCAAGTCGGGGAAGGTGGGCAGCCCCAGCATTTT.

This clone was recorded many times. The CDR3 coding sequence is TGTGCCAGCAGCTTAGCAGGGACAGGGGCCTACAATGAGCAGTTCTTC. Protein sequence: CASSLAGTGAYNEQFF. The J gene is TRBJ2-1, the V gene TRBV7-2; TRBD1 matches 10 bases. The CDR3 contains 16 residues. Unmatched junction bases numbered 1, after V lost 0 bases and J lost 2 bases. In germline, CDR1 is SGHTA, CDR2 FQGNSA.

Of note for this clone: The sample has other DNA sequences that encode this CDR3 too. CDR3 in amino acids: CASTLTGLNTEAFF. The CDR3 DNA sequence: TGTGCCAGCACTCTGACAGGGCTGAACACTGAAGCTTTCTTT. This chain links TRBV19 with TRBJ1-1; TRBD1 matches 7 bases. J was trimmed by 0 bases and V by 9 bases; bases with no gene match: 7. Germline V gene lookup returns CDR1 LNHDA and CDR2 SQIVND (reference sequence). The CDR3 consists of 14 residues.

This clone was recorded only once. This chain joins TRBV10-2 and TRBJ2-1; TRBD2 matches 7 bases. The CDR3 runs 16 residues. The ends lost 0 bases at V and 6 bases at J; junction bases unmatched: 8. Germline lookup yields CDR1 WSHSY and CDR2 SAAADI. CDR3 sequence (DNA): TGCGCCAGCAGTGAGTCACTAGCGTCGGGTGTCAATGAGCAGTTCTTC. Translation gives CASSESLASGVNEQFF.

The rearrangement joins TRBV10-1 to TRBJ2-1; 9 bases align to TRBD2. CDR1 WNHNN and CDR2 SYGVQD come from the germline V gene (reference sequence). Trimming took 3 bases from V and 5 from J; bases not matched to a gene: 5. The CDR3 has 15 residues. DNA for the CDR3: TGCGCCAGCAGTGAAGGATTAGCGGGAGACAATGAGCAGTTCTTC. Its translation is CASSEGLAGDNEQFF.

This rearrangement joins TRBV2 to TRBJ1-6, with a tentative D call TRBD1 (5 bases). The CDR3 runs to 14 residues. V gave up 11 bases and J gave up 5 bases, with 16 bases separating them. In germline, CDR1 is SNHLY, CDR2 FYNNEI. The CDR3 protein is CAQQGRSDNSPLHF. CDR3 in DNA: TGTGCCCAGCAGGGCAGGTCGGATAATTCACCCCTCCACTTT.

This clone was detected many times. This sequence joins TRBV5-1 and TRBJ2-1; D possibly uses TRBD1 or TRBD2 (5 bases each). CDR1 and CDR2 from the germline V gene are SGHRS and YFSETQ. V was cut by 4 bases and J by 9 bases, with 17 bases left in between. The CDR3 is 14 amino acids. As DNA, the CDR3 is TGCGCCAGCAGCGGCCCCGGGACGGTGGTTGAGCAGTTCTTC. This gives the protein CASSGPGTVVEQFF.

This clone was seen a handful of times. This rearrangement joins TRBV5-1 to TRBJ1-1, with D unresolved. The length of the CDR3 is 12 residues. V lost 0 bases and J lost 1, with 1 base in between. In germline, CDR1 is SGHRS, CDR2 YFSETQ. This chain's CDR3 is CASSLANTEAFF. DNA of the CDR3: TGCGCCAGCAGCTTGGCGAACACTGAAGCTTTCTTT.

This sequence joins TRBV2 and TRBJ2-3, with a tentative D call TRBD1 (6 bases). CDR3 length: 15 residues. Germline V gene lookup returns CDR1 SNHLY and CDR2 FYNNEI. V lost 7 bases and J lost 2, with 16 bases in between. The CDR3 region is CASTQGMGATDTQYF. CDR3 DNA: TGTGCCAGCACCCAGGGAATGGGGGCCACAGATACGCAGTATTTT.